This TCR beta chain was sequenced for a study of naive and memory T cell subsets. Whole-study findings and limits: Over 85% of naive TCR sequences appeared only once after error correction, unlike memory subsets.

Cells stained for CD3, CD4, CD8, CD45RA and CD27 were sorted into four subsets. On this clonotype itself: Its antigen is unidentified.

V was cut by 4 bases and J by 4 bases, with 8 bases left in between. CDR3 length: 12 residues. Germline CDR1 is MNHNY and CDR2 is SVGAGI (reference sequence). Both TRBC1 and TRBC2 were covered by a beta constant-region primer of two equimolar oligonucleotides. Nested alpha and beta constant-region primers with the SP2 primer drove four PCR rounds on ligated cDNA. A 12-nucleotide UMI and the SP2 primer were added to the cDNA 3' end by oligonucleotide ligation. TCRdb redid the calling of the UMI-ligation and nested PCR reads with MiXCR, one entry per CDR3 protein. The sample records 95,000 to 150,000 distinct CDR3 sequences, 35% to 45% being singletons.

This clonotype was obtained from a human donor in good health. Material: central memory CD4+ T cells from blood. J is TRBJ2-7 and V is TRBV6-6; D not certain. CDR3 loop: CASSSTKYEQYF. Written as DNA, the CDR3 is TGTGCCAGCAGTTCCACTAAGTACGAGCAGTACTTC.